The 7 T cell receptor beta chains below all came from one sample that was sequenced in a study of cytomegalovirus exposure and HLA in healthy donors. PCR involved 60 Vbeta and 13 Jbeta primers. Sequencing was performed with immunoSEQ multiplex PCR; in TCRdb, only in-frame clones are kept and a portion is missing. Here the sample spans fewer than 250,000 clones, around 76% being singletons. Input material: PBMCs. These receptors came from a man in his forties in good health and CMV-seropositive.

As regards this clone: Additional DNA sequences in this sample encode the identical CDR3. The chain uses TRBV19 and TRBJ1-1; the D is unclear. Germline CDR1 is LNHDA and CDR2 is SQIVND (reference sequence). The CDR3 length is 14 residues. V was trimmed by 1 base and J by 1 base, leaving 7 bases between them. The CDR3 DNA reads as TGTGCCAGTAGTATAGGATCGGGGAACACTGAAGCTTTCTTT. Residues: CASSIGSGNTEAFF.

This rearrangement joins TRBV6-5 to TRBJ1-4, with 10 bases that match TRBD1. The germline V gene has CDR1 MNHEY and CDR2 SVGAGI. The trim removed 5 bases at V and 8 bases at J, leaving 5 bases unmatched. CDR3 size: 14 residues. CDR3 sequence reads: CASSPDRGLEKLFF. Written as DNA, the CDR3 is TGTGCCAGCAGTCCCGACAGGGGGCTAGAAAAACTGTTTTTT.

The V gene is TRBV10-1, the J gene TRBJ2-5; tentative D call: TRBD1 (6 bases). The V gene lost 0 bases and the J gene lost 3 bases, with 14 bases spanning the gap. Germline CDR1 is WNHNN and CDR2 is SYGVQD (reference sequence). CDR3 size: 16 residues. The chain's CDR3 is CASSESNGQGKETQYF. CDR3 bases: TGCGCCAGCAGTGAGTCGAACGGCCAGGGGAAAGAGACCCAGTACTTC.

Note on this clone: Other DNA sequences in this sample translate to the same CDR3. CDR3 DNA sequence: TGTGCCAGCAGTTCGACAGGGGACTATGGCTACACCTTC. This gives the protein CASSSTGDYGYTF. This chain links TRBV27 with TRBJ1-2; 8 bases are a match to TRBD1. This CDR3 is 13 amino acids long. V gave up 4 bases and J gave up 3 bases; unmatched junction bases: 1. The germline gives CDR1 MNHEY, CDR2 SMNVEV (reference sequence).

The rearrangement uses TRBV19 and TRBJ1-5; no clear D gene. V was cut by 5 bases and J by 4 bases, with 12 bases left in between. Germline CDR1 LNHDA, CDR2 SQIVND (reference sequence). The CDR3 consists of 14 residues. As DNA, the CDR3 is TGTGCCAGTAGTGGTGCGGAGGCTAATCAGCCCCAGCATTTT. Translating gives CASSGAEANQPQHF.

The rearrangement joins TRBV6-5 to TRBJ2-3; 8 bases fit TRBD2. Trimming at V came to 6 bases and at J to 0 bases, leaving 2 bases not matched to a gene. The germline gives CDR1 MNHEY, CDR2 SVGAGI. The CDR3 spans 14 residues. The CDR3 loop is CASRSSGSTDTQYF. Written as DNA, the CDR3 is TGTGCCAGCAGATCTAGCGGGAGCACAGATACGCAGTATTTT.

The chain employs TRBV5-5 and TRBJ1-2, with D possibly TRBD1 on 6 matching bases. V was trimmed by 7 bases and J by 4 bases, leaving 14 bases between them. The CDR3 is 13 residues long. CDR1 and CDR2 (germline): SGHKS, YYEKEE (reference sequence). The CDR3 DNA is TGTGCCAGCTCGGCAGGGGTGGTCTATGGCTACACCTTC. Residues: CASSAGVVYGYTF.